This T cell receptor beta chain was captured by sequencing in a study of cytomegalovirus exposure and HLA in healthy donors. This CDR3 comprises 14 residues. V was shortened by 5 bases and J by 4 bases, with 15 bases between the two germline ends. Germline V gives CDR1 SGDLS, CDR2 YYNGEE. With 60 Vbeta and 13 Jbeta primers, the PCR was carried out. Sequenced by immunoSEQ multiplex PCR; TCRdb stores in-frame clones only, minus some. Among 150,000 or so clones, 75% were seen once, and the ten largest hold over 9%. On this clone itself: Its antigen is undetermined.

General study findings and limits: Analysis was performed later, and it showed HLA-associated TCR beta chains to be more clonally expanded than equally common others. Later analysis identified 15,000 to 20,000 TCR beta sequences associated with HLA alleles, using a false discovery rate threshold of 0.05. TCR beta sequences reportedly predicted the HLA-A and HLA-B alleles of most subjects accurately. Most CMV-associated TCR beta chains were later found to appear HLA-restricted.

This TCR came from a man younger than 30 in good health and CMV-seropositive. Input material: PBMCs. The chain joins TRBV9 to TRBJ1-2; D uncertain. This CDR3 is CASRDYREAYGYTF. The CDR3 bases are TGTGCCAGCAGGGACTACCGGGAGGCCTATGGCTACACCTTC.